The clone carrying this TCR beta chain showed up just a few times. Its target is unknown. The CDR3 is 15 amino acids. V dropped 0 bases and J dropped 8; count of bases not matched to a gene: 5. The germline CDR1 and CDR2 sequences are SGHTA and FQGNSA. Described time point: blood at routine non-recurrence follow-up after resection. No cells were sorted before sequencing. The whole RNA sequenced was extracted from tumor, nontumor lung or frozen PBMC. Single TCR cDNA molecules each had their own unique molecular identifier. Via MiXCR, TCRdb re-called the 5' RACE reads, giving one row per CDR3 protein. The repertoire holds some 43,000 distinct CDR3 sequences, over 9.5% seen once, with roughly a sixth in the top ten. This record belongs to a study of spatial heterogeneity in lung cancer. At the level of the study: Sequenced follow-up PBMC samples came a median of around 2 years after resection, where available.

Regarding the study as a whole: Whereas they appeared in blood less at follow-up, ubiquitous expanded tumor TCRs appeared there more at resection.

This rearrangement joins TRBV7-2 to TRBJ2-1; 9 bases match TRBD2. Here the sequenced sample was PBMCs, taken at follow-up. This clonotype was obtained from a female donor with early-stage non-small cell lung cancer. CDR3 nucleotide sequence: TGTGCCAGCAGCTTAGCCAGCGGGGGGCTGTATGAGCAGTTCTTC. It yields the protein CASSLASGGLYEQFF.